These 2 T cell receptor beta chains originate from one sample sequenced in a study of T cells in Graves' hyperthyroidism and ophthalmopathy. The investigators amplified TCR beta CDR3 regions from RNA transcripts. The TCR CDR3 was amplified in a first-round RT-PCR using the HTBI primer set. TCRdb independently ran MiXCR on the multiplex PCR reads; one entry per CDR3 protein. The sample shows over 400,000 distinct CDR3 sequences, over 12% of them seen only once. The source material was blood. These receptors came from a man aged 18 to 35 with Graves' ophthalmopathy.

This clonotype was observed at least ten times. The chain uses TRBV6-1 and TRBJ1-1; possibly TRBD1 for D (5 bases). V was pared by 5 bases and J by 3 bases, with 16 bases between. The CDR3 contains 15 residues. The V gene's germline CDR1 is MNHNS and CDR2 SASEGT. CDR3 in DNA: TGTGCCAGCAGTCTAATCAGGGCAGGCTACACTGAAGCTTTCTTT. Amino acids: CASSLIRAGYTEAFF.

Ten or more counts support this clonotype. The V and J genes are TRBV18 and TRBJ2-3; 7 nucleotides line up with TRBD1. The CDR3 spans 14 residues. The germline V gene has CDR1 KGHSH and CDR2 LQKENI. With 5 bases clipped from V and 2 bases from J, the junction kept 4 bases outside the gene matches. CDR3 protein: CASSGGQNTDTQYF. The CDR3 DNA follows: TGTGCCAGCTCAGGGGGACAGAACACAGATACGCAGTATTTT. Full variable domain (missing parts from reference TRBV18 and TRBJ2-3): NAGVMQNPRHLVRRRGQEARLRCSPMKGHSHVYWYRQLPEEGLKFMVYLQKENIIDESGMPKERFSAEFPKEGPSILRIQQVVRGDSAAYFCASSGGQNTDTQYFGPGTRLTVL.